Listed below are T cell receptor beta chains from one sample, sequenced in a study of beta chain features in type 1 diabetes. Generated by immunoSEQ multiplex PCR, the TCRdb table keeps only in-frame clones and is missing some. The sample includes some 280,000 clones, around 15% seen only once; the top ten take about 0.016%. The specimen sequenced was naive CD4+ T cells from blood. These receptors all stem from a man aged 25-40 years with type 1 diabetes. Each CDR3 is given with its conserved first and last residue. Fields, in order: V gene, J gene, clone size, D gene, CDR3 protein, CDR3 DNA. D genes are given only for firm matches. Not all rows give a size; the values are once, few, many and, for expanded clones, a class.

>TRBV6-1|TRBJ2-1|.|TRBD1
CASSDATGGAGNEQFF
TGTGCCAGCAGTGACGCGACAGGGGGCGCGGGTAATGAGCAGTTCTTC
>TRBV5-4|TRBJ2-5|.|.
CASSRDTLNGQETQYF
TGTGCCAGCAGTCGGGACACCCTAAACGGCCAAGAGACCCAGTACTTC
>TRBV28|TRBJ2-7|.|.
CASSSTAGPSSPYEQYF
TGTGCCAGCAGTTCCACCGCGGGACCCTCAAGCCCCTACGAGCAGTACTTC
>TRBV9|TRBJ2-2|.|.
CASSVDYSAANTGELFF
TGTGCCAGCAGCGTGGACTACAGCGCTGCGAACACCGGGGAGCTGTTTTTT
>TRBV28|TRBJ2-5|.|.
CAGCPGGTQETQYF
TGTGCCGGGTGCCCCGGAGGTACCCAAGAGACCCAGTACTTC
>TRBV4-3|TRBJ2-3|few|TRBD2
CASSQVAGLAGSTDTQYF
TGCGCCAGCAGCCAAGTCGCCGGATTAGCGGGAAGCACAGATACGCAGTATTTT
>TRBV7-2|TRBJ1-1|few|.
CASSPDSINTEAFF
TGTGCCAGCAGCCCCGACAGCATAAACACTGAAGCTTTCTTT
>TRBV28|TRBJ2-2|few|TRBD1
CASSSGQGSPGELFF
TGTGCCAGCAGCTCGGGACAGGGTAGCCCCGGGGAGCTGTTTTTT
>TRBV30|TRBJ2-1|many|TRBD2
CAWRPSGAYNEQFF
TGTGCCTGGAGGCCTAGCGGGGCCTACAATGAGCAGTTCTTC
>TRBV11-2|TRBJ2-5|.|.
CASSLGGFQETQYF
TGTGCCAGCAGCTTGGGGGGATTCCAAGAGACCCAGTACTTC
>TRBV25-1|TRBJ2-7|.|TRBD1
CASSTTGQGSYEQYF
TGTGCCAGCAGTACAACGGGACAGGGATCCTACGAGCAGTACTTC
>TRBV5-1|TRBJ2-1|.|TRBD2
CASSLGLAGVANEQFF
TGCGCCAGCAGCTTGGGCCTAGCGGGAGTCGCCAATGAGCAGTTCTTC
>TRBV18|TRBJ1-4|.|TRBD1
CASSPRTGPDEKLFF
TGTGCCAGCTCACCACGGACAGGGCCTGATGAAAAACTGTTTTTT
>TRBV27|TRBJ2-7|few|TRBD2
CATSRAGDSYEQYF
TGTGCCACCAGCCGGGCGGGAGATTCCTACGAGCAGTACTTC
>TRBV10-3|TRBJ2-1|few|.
CAISEASSSYNEQFF
TGTGCCATCAGTGAGGCAAGTAGCTCCTACAATGAGCAGTTCTTC
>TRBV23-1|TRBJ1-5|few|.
CASSQLSICGTNQPQHF
TGCGCCAGCAGTCAACTTAGCATCTGCGGTACCAATCAGCCCCAGCATTTT
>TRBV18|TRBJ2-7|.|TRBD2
CASSPPASGSSYEQYF
TGTGCCAGCTCACCTCCCGCTAGCGGGTCGTCCTACGAGCAGTACTTC
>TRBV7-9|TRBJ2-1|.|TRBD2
CASSLVLAGWLEQFF
TGTGCCAGCAGCTTGGTTCTAGCGGGATGGTTAGAACAGTTCTTC
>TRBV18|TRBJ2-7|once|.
CASSPPGWEANSYEQYF
TGTGCCAGCTCACCTCCAGGGTGGGAGGCAAACTCCTACGAGCAGTACTTC
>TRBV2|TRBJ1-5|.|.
CASSRDNAGNQPQHF
TGTGCCTCGAGCAGGGACAATGCGGGCAATCAGCCCCAGCATTTT
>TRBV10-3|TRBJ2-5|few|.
CAISVAGARETQYF
TGTGCCATCAGTGTAGCAGGGGCTCGGGAGACCCAGTACTTC
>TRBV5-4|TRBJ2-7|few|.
CASSSASGWSYEQYF
TGTGCCAGCAGCTCTGCAAGCGGGTGGTCCTACGAGCAGTACTTC
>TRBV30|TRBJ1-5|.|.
CAWSVPSLGTQHF
TGTGCCTGGAGTGTCCCCTCACTCGGGACCCAGCATTTT
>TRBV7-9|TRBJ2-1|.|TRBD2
CASSSGGGSSYNEQFF
TGTGCCAGCAGCTCGGGTGGCGGGAGCTCCTACAATGAGCAGTTCTTC
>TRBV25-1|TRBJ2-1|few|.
CASSDYTGDHAQFF
TGTGCCAGCAGTGACTACACGGGAGATCATGCGCAGTTCTTC
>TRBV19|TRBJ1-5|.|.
CASSREGFGPQHF
TGTGCCAGTAGTAGGGAGGGCTTTGGGCCCCAGCATTTT
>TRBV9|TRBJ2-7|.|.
CASSVGISNYIEQYF
TGTGCCAGCAGCGTAGGGATATCGAACTACATCGAGCAGTACTTC
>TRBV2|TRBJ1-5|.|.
CASSVDTDNQPQHF
TGTGCCAGCAGCGTCGACACGGATAATCAGCCCCAGCATTTT
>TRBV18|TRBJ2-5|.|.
CASSPPGGLGQETQYF
TGTGCCAGCTCACCACCGGGCGGGCTGGGGCAAGAGACCCAGTACTTC
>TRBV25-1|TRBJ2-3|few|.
CASSESGTDTQYF
TGTGCCAGCAGTGAATCAGGGACAGATACGCAGTATTTT
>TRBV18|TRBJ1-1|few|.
CASSPMDSNTEAFF
TGTGCCAGCTCACCCATGGACAGCAACACTGAAGCTTTCTTT
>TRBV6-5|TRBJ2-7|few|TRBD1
CASSYSRQGPTYEQYF
TGTGCCAGCAGTTACTCGAGACAGGGGCCCACCTACGAGCAGTACTTC
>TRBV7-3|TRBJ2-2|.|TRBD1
CASSPGGTGELFF
TGTGCCAGCAGCCCAGGGGGCACCGGGGAGCTGTTTTTT
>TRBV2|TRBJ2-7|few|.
CASAAGSEQYF
TGTGCCAGCGCTGCGGGGTCCGAGCAGTACTTC
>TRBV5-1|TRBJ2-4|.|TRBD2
CASSLLPSGRRAKNIQYF
TGCGCCAGCAGCTTATTGCCTAGCGGGAGGAGGGCCAAAAACATTCAGTACTTC
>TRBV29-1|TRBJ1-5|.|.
CSVGQGGQPQHF
TGCAGCGTTGGGCAGGGTGGCCAGCCCCAGCATTTT
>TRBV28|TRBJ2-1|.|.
CASSLGLYNEQFF
TGTGCCAGCAGTTTGGGACTGTACAATGAGCAGTTCTTC
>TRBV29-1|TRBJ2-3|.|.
CSVGGINADTQYF
TGCAGCGTTGGAGGGATCAACGCAGATACGCAGTATTTT
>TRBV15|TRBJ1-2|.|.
CATSRQVYGYTF
TGTGCCACCAGCAGACAGGTCTATGGCTACACCTTC
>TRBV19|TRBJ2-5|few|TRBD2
CASSPGLAGAETQYF
TGTGCCAGTAGTCCGGGACTAGCGGGAGCGGAGACCCAGTACTTC
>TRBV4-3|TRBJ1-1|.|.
CASSQGHRGAFF
TGCGCCAGCAGCCAAGGACATCGGGGAGCTTTCTTT
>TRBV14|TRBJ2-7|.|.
CASSLPLGGEQYF
TGTGCCAGCAGCCTCCCATTGGGGGGCGAGCAGTACTTC
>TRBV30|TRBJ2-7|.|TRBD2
CAWSVFSGRADHEQYF
TGTGCCTGGAGTGTTTTTAGCGGGAGGGCCGACCACGAGCAGTACTTC